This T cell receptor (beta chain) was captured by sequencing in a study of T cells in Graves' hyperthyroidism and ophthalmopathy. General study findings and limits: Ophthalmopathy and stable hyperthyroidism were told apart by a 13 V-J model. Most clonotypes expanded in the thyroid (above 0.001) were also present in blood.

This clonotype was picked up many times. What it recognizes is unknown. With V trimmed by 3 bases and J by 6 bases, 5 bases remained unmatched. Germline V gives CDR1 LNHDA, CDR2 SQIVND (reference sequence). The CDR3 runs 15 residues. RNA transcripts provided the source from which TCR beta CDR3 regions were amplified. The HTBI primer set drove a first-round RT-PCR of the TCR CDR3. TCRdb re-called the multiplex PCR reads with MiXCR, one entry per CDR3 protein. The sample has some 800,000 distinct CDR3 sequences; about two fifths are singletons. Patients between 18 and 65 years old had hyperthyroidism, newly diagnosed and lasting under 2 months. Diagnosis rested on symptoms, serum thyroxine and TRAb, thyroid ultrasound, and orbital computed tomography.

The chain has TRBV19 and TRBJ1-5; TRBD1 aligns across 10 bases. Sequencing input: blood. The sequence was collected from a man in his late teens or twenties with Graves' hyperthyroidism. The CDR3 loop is CASSMGTGASQPQHF. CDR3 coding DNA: TGTGCCAGTAGTATGGGGACAGGGGCCAGTCAGCCCCAGCATTTT.